A single sample is the source of the 2 T cell receptor beta chains below, sequenced in a study of blood T cell repertoires in COVID-19. Method: immunoSEQ multiplex PCR; TCRdb's copy keeps in-frame clones and lacks some. This sample has about 120,000 clones, with 65% to 90% found just once. The sequenced material came from peripheral blood. These receptors all stem from a man older than 75 with acute or convalescent COVID-19.

The rearrangement joins TRBV5-1 to TRBJ2-7; TRBD2 matches at 11 bases. The V segment lost 2 bases and the J segment 0 bases; nucleotides outside the gene matches: 13. Germline V gene sequence: CDR1 SGHRS, CDR2 YFSETQ. CDR3 length: 19 residues. CDR3 residues: CASSFGPITGTSGSYEQYF. The CDR3 DNA reads as TGCGCCAGCAGCTTTGGGCCCATCACCGGGACTAGCGGCTCCTACGAGCAGTACTTC.

V gene TRBV5-1 combines with J gene TRBJ2-1, with D possibly matching TRBD2 (5 bases). Trimming took off 4 bases at V and 6 bases at J, with 17 bases between the two ends. CDR1 is SGHRS, CDR2 YFSETQ, per germline. The CDR3 totals 15 residues. In nucleotides, the CDR3 is TGCGCCAGCAGCCTTCTAGCTACTTCTTCCAATGAGCAGTTCTTC. Translating it yields CASSLLATSSNEQFF.